The source of this T cell receptor beta chain is a study of PD-L1 blockade in urothelial cancer (dated by TCRdb to about 2017). Regarding the research as a whole: All patients started therapy around 2014 and received atezolizumab 1,200 mg intravenously every 3 weeks. About 85% of the 29 patients were males with bladder-origin urothelial cancer, and 18 of 29 reported a prior smoking history. Patients had an ECOG performance status of 0 or 1 and had received between 0 and 3 prior chemotherapy regimens. Blood samples were analyzed at 3 weeks after treatment start (second dose) and at 6 weeks after treatment start. A median of roughly 140,000 T cells and some 84,000 unique TCRs was obtained from blood samples, and a median clonality of around 0.072 was observed. The study was an exploratory multi-omic analysis of somatic, immune and clinical correlates of response to PD-L1 blockade with atezolizumab in urothelial cancer. Pretreatment tumor samples and matched peripheral blood, collected serially before and after atezolizumab treatment, underwent TCR sequencing. Durable clinical benefit was defined as progression-free survival longer than 6 months, and TCR features were also tested against progression-free and overall survival. In the same patients, whole exome sequencing and RNA sequencing of pretreatment tumors were performed in addition to TCR sequencing. Durable clinical benefit was achieved by nine patients but not by the remaining 20. Some 30 patients had pretreatment blood TCR-seq, around 25 had at least one posttreatment blood collection, and around 25 had tumor TCR-seq. What the authors observed across the whole study: Because the sample size was small (n ≈ 29) and many exploratory analyses were performed, the results are intended to be hypothesis-generating. Improved progression-free and overall survival was associated with having pretreatment peripheral blood TCR clonality below the median. Among patients with durable benefit, tumor-associated TCR clones showed greater expansion in peripheral blood 3 weeks after treatment started (n of about 20, p = 0.022).

V lost 3 bases and J lost 5 bases, and the count of bases not matched to a germline gene is 7. The CDR3 goes from the cysteine to the phenylalanine over 16 residues. The CDR3 DNA has 48 bases and is translated from base 1. Looking up the germline V gene (reference sequence) yields CDR1 LNHDA and CDR2 SQIVND. A note on this clone: Its antigen target is currently unknown. The record has no base qualities; no much larger clone is one base away.

Synthetic TCR analog templates were spiked into each PCR to estimate absolute template abundance from read counts. Using the immunoSEQ assay, TCRbeta CDR3 regions were amplified from genomic DNA with bias-controlled V and J gene primers. Rearranged TCRbeta segments were sequenced at approximately 20X coverage. On the study's bioinformatics: Clustering was used to correct sequencing errors, and CDR3s were annotated against IMGT so that V, D and J genes could be assigned. Downstream analyses used only productive TCRbeta rearrangements, leaving out any out-of-frame or stop-codon sequences. Clonality was calculated as one minus the Shannon entropy normalized by the log of the number of unique productive sequences. Fisher's exact test with Benjamini-Hochberg correction, using a cutoff of adjusted p below 0.01, was how clones that differed between time points or between blood and tumor were identified. Sourced from immuneACCESS, this table was stored by TCRdb with only in-frame sequences that have V and J called. A share of the clones is absent; for the studies checked, an unresolved V gene accounts for under half, and the remainder has no known explanation. Clonal size and the V and J genes are those of that table, whereas D and trimming came from the DNA. Present in this sample are tens of thousands of clones, about four fifths of which were seen just once. The ten largest clones add up to more than 1.5% of the sample.

Sample time point, as interpreted from the label and publication: peripheral blood 6 weeks after treatment start. The cohort comprised about 30 patients with locally advanced or metastatic urothelial carcinoma treated at Memorial Sloan Kettering on a trial protocol. Peripheral blood mononuclear cells were collected pretreatment and during treatment, with between 1 and 8 total time points per patient. The Qiagen DNeasy Blood extraction kit was used to purify genomic DNA from total PBMCs and tumor samples. PBMCs were collected pretreatment and during treatment, and were isolated and stored as previously described.

This specimen consisted of PBMCs, obtained around atezolizumab (anti-PD-L1) treatment. The chain is assembled from TRBV19 and TRBJ2-5; 12 bases in between match TRBD2. This receptor was identified in a man aged 65 to 85 with urothelial cancer. Read as DNA, the sequence is TGTGCCAGTAGTATGGGTTTGACTAGCGGGAGTGAGACCCAGTACTTC. It is translated as CASSMGLTSGSETQYF.